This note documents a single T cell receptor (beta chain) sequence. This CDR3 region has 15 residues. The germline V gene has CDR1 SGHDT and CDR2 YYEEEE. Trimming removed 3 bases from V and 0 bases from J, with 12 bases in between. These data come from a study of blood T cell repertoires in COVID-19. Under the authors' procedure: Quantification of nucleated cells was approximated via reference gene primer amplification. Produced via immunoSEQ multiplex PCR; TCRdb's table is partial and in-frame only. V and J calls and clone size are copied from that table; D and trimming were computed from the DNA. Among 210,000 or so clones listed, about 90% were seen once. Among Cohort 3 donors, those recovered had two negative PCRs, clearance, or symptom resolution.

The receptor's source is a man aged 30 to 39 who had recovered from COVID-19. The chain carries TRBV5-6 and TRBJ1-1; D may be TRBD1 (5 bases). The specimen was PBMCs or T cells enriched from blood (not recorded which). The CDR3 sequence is CASSSYRTMNTEAFF. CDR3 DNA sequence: TGTGCCAGCAGCTCCTACAGGACGATGAACACTGAAGCTTTCTTT.